The T cell receptor beta chain under discussion was sequenced for a study of memory CD8 T cells in hepatitis C reinfection. Profiled with immunoSEQ multiplex PCR; TCRdb holds only in-frame clones, not every one. The sample yields over 50,000 clones, roughly nine tenths seen once. Time point in this sample: pre-reinfection, 55 to 20 weeks before reinfection detection. The sorted cells went straight to TCR sequencing with no prior in vitro expansion. The Montreal HEPCO cohort supplied donors who inject drugs. The CDR3 is 13 amino acids. V shed 2 bases and J 11 bases; nucleotides not matched to a gene: 8. The germline V gene has CDR1 WNHNN and CDR2 SYGVQD (reference sequence).

Sequenced sample: naive CD8+ T cells sorted from blood. The chain joins TRBV10-1 to TRBJ2-5; TRBD1 agrees at 7 bases. The origin of this receptor is a man younger than 30 with hepatitis C virus infection. In DNA, the CDR3 is TGCGCCAGCAGTGAGGGGACAGTTAAAGAGCAGTACTTC. Translating it yields CASSEGTVKEQYF.